This TCR beta chain comes out of a study of T cell responses to AZD1222 COVID-19 vaccine. Sequencing was performed with immunoSEQ multiplex PCR; in TCRdb, only in-frame clones are kept and a portion is missing. The profile shows about 140,000 clones, 75% to 85% of them singletons. CDR1 KGHSH and CDR2 LQKENI come from the germline V gene. There are 19 residues in the CDR3. The germline V and J ends were trimmed by 0 bases and 0 bases, with 18 bases remaining between them. Study outcomes and limitations: Regions 160-218 and 743-854 held dominance among vaccine-associated CD4 TCRs, which spanned spike.

About this clone: The antigen is undetermined.

The chain has TRBV18 and TRBJ1-5; D ambiguous. The sequencing here drew on peripheral blood, taken 28 days after the second dose of the MenACWY control vaccine. This TCR was recovered from an adult who received the MenACWY meningococcal vaccine as a control. DNA for the CDR3: TGTGCCAGCTCACCACCGGAAAGACATCTAGAGTTTAGCAATCAGCCCCAGCATTTT. Translating it yields CASSPPERHLEFSNQPQHF. Complete variable domain (other parts from reference TRBV18 and TRBJ1-5): NAGVMQNPRHLVRRRGQEARLRCSPMKGHSHVYWYRQLPEEGLKFMVYLQKENIIDESGMPKERFSAEFPKEGPSILRIQQVVRGDSAAYFCASSPPERHLEFSNQPQHFGDGTRLSIL.